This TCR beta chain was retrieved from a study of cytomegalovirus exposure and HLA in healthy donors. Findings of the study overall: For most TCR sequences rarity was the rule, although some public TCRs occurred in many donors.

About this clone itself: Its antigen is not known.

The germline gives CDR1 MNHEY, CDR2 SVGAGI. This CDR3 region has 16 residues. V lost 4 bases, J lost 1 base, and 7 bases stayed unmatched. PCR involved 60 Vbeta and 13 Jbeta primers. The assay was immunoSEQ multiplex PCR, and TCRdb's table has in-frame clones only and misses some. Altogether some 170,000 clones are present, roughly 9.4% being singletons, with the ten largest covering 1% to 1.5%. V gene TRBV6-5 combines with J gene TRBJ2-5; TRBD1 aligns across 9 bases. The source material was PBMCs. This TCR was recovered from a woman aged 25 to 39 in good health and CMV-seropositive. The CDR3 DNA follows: TGTGCCAGCAGTTCCCCCGGGACAGGGCTCCAAGAGACCCAGTACTTC. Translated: CASSSPGTGLQETQYF.